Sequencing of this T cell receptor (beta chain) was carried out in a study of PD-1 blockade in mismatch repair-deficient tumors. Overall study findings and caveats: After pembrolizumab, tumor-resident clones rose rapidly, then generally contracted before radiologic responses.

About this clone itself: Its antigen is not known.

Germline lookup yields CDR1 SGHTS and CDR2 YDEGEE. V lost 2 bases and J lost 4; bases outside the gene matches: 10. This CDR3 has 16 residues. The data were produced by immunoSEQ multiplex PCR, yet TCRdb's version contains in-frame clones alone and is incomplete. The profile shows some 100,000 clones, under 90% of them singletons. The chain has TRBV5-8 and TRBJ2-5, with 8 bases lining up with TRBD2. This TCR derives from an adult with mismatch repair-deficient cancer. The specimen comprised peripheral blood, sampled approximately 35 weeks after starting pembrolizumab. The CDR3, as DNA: TGTGCCAGCAGCTTAGCGACTAGCGCCCAGGGAGAGACCCAGTACTTC. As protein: CASSLATSAQGETQYF.